The sample holds a few counts of the clone carrying this T cell receptor (beta chain). Its cognate antigen is unknown. This record comes from a study of beta chain features in type 1 diabetes. Study-wide findings and caveats: Using cDNA template may skew counts toward highly expressing activated cells.

From germline, CDR1 is WSHSY and CDR2 SAAADI. This CDR3 region has 15 residues. V shed 7 bases, J shed 4 bases, and the junction held 10 bases outside the gene matches. Expressed TCRB transcripts got sequenced, as all isolated RNA was reverse transcribed. Using immunoSEQ multiplex PCR, the repertoire was profiled, and TCRdb retains in-frame clones only, with some absent. The profile covers fewer than 900,000 clones, with around a sixth appearing a single time and around 0.02% taken by the ten largest. The V and J genes are TRBV10-2 and TRBJ2-3, with 8 nucleotides matching TRBD1. This TCR came from a woman between 18 and 29 years old in good health. Sequencing was performed on naive CD4+ T cells from blood. For the CDR3, the DNA is TGCGCCAGCACCTTAGACAGGGGTTTCGCAGATACGCAGTATTTT. This translates into CASTLDRGFADTQYF.